This TCR beta chain was recorded in a study of cytomegalovirus exposure and HLA in healthy donors. Study context: In a previous analysis, 117 million unique TCR beta sequences were found from 170 million or so T cells.

Note on this clone: The target antigen is unknown.

The PCR used 60 Vbeta and 13 Jbeta primers. Profiled with immunoSEQ multiplex PCR; TCRdb holds only in-frame clones, not every one. Of about 160,000 clones listed, 75% to 85% are singletons. This CDR3 spans 16 amino acids. Germline loops: CDR1 SGHTA, CDR2 FQGNSA. V dropped 5 bases and J dropped 1; count of bases not matched to a gene: 4. Study conclusions and caveats: Some V segments (TRBV6-2 and TRBV6-3 among them) were excluded as indistinguishable. Later on, a genetic analysis was performed. It linked a missense variant in DCLRE1C with V- and J-gene trimming of TCR beta.

Material for sequencing was PBMCs. The rearrangement joins TRBV7-2 to TRBJ2-2; 10 positions agree with TRBD2. The sequence was obtained from a man in his fifties in good health and CMV-seropositive. The CDR3 DNA sequence: TGTGCCAGCAGCCCGTGGACTAGCGGGAACACCGGGGAGCTGTTTTTT. Its translation is CASSPWTSGNTGELFF.